The clone carrying this TCR beta chain was observed many times. Its antigen is as yet unknown. This entry belongs to a study of neurological immune-mediated disorders. Study conclusions and caveats: Grouping of repertoires by phylogeny put those of 18 of 34 multiple sclerosis patients into a single related-CDR3 cluster, a possible signature.

The CDR3 extends over 15 amino acids. CDR1 and CDR2 from the germline V gene are DFQATT and SNEGSKA (reference sequence). The V end was cut by 0 bases, the J end by 0 bases, with 11 bases between. TCRdb fed the 5' RACE reads into MiXCR, producing one record per CDR3 protein. Here the sample spans 55,000 to 65,000 distinct CDR3 sequences, around 3.8% being singletons. This clonotype originated in a woman aged 50 to 60 with multiple sclerosis. The chain employs TRBV20-1 and TRBJ1-1, with D perhaps matching TRBD1 (6 bases). The sample consisted of PBMCs. CDR3 sequence reads: CSARDLKGVNTEAFF. In nucleotides, the CDR3 is TGCAGTGCTAGAGATCTGAAGGGGGTGAACACTGAAGCTTTCTTT.